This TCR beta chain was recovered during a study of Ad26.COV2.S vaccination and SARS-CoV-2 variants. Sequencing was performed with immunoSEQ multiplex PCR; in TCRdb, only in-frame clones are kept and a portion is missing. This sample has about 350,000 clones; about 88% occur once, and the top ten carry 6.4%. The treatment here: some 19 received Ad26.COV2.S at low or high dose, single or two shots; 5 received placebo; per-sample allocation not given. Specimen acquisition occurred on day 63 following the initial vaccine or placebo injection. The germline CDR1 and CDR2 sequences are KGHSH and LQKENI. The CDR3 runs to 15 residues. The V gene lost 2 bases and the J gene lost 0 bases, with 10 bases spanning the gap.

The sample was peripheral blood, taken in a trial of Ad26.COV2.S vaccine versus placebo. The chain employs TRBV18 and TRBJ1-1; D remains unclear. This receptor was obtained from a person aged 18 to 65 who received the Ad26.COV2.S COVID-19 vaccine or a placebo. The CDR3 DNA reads TGTGCCAGCTCACCAGTTTCGGTTATGAACACTGAAGCTTTCTTT. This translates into CASSPVSVMNTEAFF.